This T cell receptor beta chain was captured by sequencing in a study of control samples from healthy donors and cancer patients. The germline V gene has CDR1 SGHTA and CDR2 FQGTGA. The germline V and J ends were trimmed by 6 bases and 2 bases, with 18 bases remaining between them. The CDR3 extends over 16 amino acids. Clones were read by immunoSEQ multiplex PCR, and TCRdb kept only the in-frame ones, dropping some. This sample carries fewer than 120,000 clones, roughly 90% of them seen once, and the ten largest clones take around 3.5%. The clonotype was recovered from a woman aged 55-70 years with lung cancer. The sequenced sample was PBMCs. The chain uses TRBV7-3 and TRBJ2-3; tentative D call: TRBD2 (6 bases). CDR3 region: CASREGRGGNTDTQYF. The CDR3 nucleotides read TGTGCCAGCAGGGAGGGGCGGGGCGGAAACACAGATACGCAGTATTTT.